The 14 T cell receptor beta chains below were found in one sample sequenced in a study of Tregs in tolerant kidney transplant recipients. Clones were sequenced by immunoSEQ multiplex PCR, and TCRdb holds only the in-frame ones, with some missing. Here the sample spans 50,000 or so clones, about 90% being singletons. Sequenced material: Tregs from blood. The source of these receptors is a human donor in good health.

The J gene is TRBJ2-4, the V gene TRBV30; 12 nucleotides match TRBD2. CDR3 length: 16 amino acids. After removal of 5 bases from V and 4 bases from J, the junction contained 9 bases not matched to a gene. From germline, CDR1 is GTSNPN and CDR2 SVGIG (reference sequence). This chain's CDR3 is CAWGRLTSGRKNIQYF. As DNA, the CDR3 is TGTGCCTGGGGTAGGCTAACTAGCGGGAGGAAAAACATTCAGTACTTC.

Comments on this clone: An end of the junction does not agree with germline; a read error may underlie this. The V gene is TRBV18, the J gene TRBJ1-2; D not resolved. There are 14 residues in the CDR3. The germline gives CDR1 KGHSH, CDR2 LQKENI. The CDR3, as DNA: TGTGCCAGCTCACCACCTAAGGGTGTCTATGGCCACACCTTC. It is translated as CASSPPKGVYGHTF.

CDR3 protein: CASSAVNNQPQHF. CDR3 bases: TGTGCCAGCAGTGCCGTTAACAATCAGCCCCAGCATTTT. The V and J genes are TRBV25-1 and TRBJ1-5, with D hard to call. This CDR3 is built from 13 residues. V was clipped by 4 bases and J by 3 bases, with 7 bases between them. Germline loops: CDR1 MGHDK, CDR2 SYGVNS. Based on the CDR3 plus reference TRBV25-1 and TRBJ1-5, the full variable domain is EADIYQTPRYLVIGTGKKITLECSQTMGHDKMYWYQQDPGMELHLIHYSYGVNSTEKGDLSSESTVSRIRTEHFPLTLESARPSHTSQYLCASSAVNNQPQHFGDGTRLSIL.

J is TRBJ1-3 and V is TRBV10-2; 7 nucleotides agree with TRBD1. V shed 1 base, J shed 2 bases, and the junction held 5 bases outside the gene matches. The germline V gene encodes CDR1 WSHSY and CDR2 SAAADI. The CDR3 spans 16 residues. CDR3 sequence reads: CASSELAGGTGNTIYF. As DNA, the CDR3 is TGCGCCAGCAGTGAGTTGGCAGGGGGGACTGGAAACACCATATATTTT.

The genes are TRBV7-9 and TRBJ1-5; D ambiguous. This CDR3 is built from 15 residues. The germline V gene encodes CDR1 SEHNR and CDR2 FQNEAQ (reference sequence). Deletions cut 4 bases from V and 0 bases from J, with 10 bases between. CDR3 residues: CASSSDGYSNQPQHF. CDR3 nucleotide sequence: TGTGCCAGCAGCTCGGACGGCTATAGCAATCAGCCCCAGCATTTT. Combining the CDR3 with reference TRBV7-9 and TRBJ1-5 gives the whole variable domain DTGVSQNPRHKITKRGQNVTFRCDPISEHNRLYWYRQTLGQGPEFLTYFQNEAQLEKSRLLSDRFSAERPKGSFSTLEIQRTEQGDSAMYLCASSSDGYSNQPQHFGDGTRLSIL.

The chain joins TRBV29-1 to TRBJ2-1, with 10 bases fitting TRBD2. Trimming at V came to 7 bases and at J to 6 bases, leaving 6 bases not matched to a gene. Germline values: CDR1 SQVTM, CDR2 ANQGSEA. There are 13 residues in the CDR3. For the CDR3, the DNA is TGCAGCGGAGCGGGAGGGCCGGGCAATGAGCAGTTCTTC. Its translation: CSGAGGPGNEQFF.

The chain recombines TRBV18 with TRBJ2-5; unclear D gene. Germline CDR1 and CDR2: KGHSH and LQKENI. The CDR3 extends over 11 amino acids. The germline V and J ends were trimmed by 4 bases and 5 bases, with 5 bases remaining between them. CDR3 bases: TGTGCCAGCTCACAGGAGGAGACCCAGTACTTC. Its protein product is CASSQEETQYF. Filled out from reference TRBV18 and TRBJ2-5, the complete variable domain reads NAGVMQNPRHLVRRRGQEARLRCSPMKGHSHVYWYRQLPEEGLKFMVYLQKENIIDESGMPKERFSAEFPKEGPSILRIQQVVRGDSAAYFCASSQEETQYFGPGTRLLVL.

There are a few counts of this clone. The sample has other DNA sequences that encode this CDR3 too. This CDR3 is CASSPRGGGETQYF. The DNA of the CDR3 is TGTGCCAGCAGCCCCAGGGGAGGAGGGGAGACCCAGTACTTC. The chain uses TRBV7-9 and TRBJ2-5; TRBD1 or TRBD2 may be the D gene (6 bases each). The germline V gene has CDR1 SEHNR and CDR2 FQNEAQ (reference sequence). CDR3 length: 14 amino acids. The germline V and J ends were trimmed by 5 bases and 5 bases, with 15 bases remaining between them.

The chain links TRBV7-9 to TRBJ2-7, with 8 bases aligning to TRBD1. Germline CDR1 is SEHNR and CDR2 is FQNEAQ (reference sequence). This CDR3 has 15 amino acids. V gave up 4 bases and J gave up 0 bases; unmatched junction bases: 5. The CDR3, as DNA: TGTGCCAGCAGCTCGACAGGGGTGAGCTCCTACGAGCAGTACTTC. Translated, it gives CASSSTGVSSYEQYF.

This clone was detected only once. The CDR3 loop reads CASSPGTGGLYEQYF. CDR3 nucleotides: TGTGCCAGCTCACCCGGGACAGGGGGCTTATACGAGCAGTACTTC. V is TRBV18 and J is TRBJ2-7; 12 positions match TRBD1. The V gene's germline CDR1 is KGHSH and CDR2 LQKENI. The CDR3 covers 15 residues. V gave up 3 bases and J gave up 4 bases; unmatched junction bases: 4.

The chain recombines TRBV6-6 with TRBJ2-3; 9 bases agree with TRBD2. Germline-derived CDR1 and CDR2 are MNHNY and SVGAGI (reference sequence). V lost 6 bases to trimming and J lost 9 bases; unmatched junction nucleotides: 16. There are 16 residues in the CDR3. CDR3 in amino acids: CASRTSGTSLRGTQYF. CDR3 DNA: TGTGCCAGCAGAACTTCCGGGACTAGCCTCCGGGGAACGCAGTATTTT.

J is TRBJ2-1 and V is TRBV5-1, with TRBD2 matching over 9 bases. Per the germline V gene, CDR1 is SGHRS and CDR2 is YFSETQ. The CDR3 spans 17 residues. Unmatched junction bases numbered 10, after V lost 3 bases and J lost 3 bases. CDR3 nucleotide sequence: TGCGCCAGCAGCTACCGTCGAATAGCGGGGGACTACAATGAGCAGTTCTTC. Translated: CASSYRRIAGDYNEQFF.

The chain carries TRBV9 and TRBJ2-5; D unclear. Germline V gene data show CDR1 as SGDLS and CDR2 as YYNGEE. The CDR3 is 15 residues long. V shed 3 bases and J shed 2 bases, with 14 bases lying between them. CDR3 sequence (DNA): TGTGCCAGCAGCGGTAGATATGCGGTACAAGAGACCCAGTACTTC. Its translation is CASSGRYAVQETQYF.

The J gene is TRBJ2-5, the V gene TRBV7-6, with D perhaps given as TRBD1 or TRBD2 (5 bases each). Looked up from germline, CDR1 is SGHVS and CDR2 is FNYEAQ. The CDR3 sequence is 11 residues long. The V end was cut by 0 bases, the J end by 11 bases, with 7 bases between. CDR3 nucleotides: TGTGCCAGCAGCTTAGCGGGGGAGCAGTACTTC. This codes for CASSLAGEQYF.